The subject of this entry is one TCR beta chain. Its antigen is as yet unknown. Germline V gene data show CDR1 as SGHAT and CDR2 as FQNNGV. The CDR3 contains 14 residues. The junction had 3 bases not matched to a gene; V was cut back by 7 bases and J by 7 bases. This record comes from a study of T cell responses to AZD1222 COVID-19 vaccine. Study-level findings and limits: Only a handful of individuals given AZD1222 were seropositive at baseline.

Generated by immunoSEQ multiplex PCR, the TCRdb table keeps only in-frame clones and is missing some. The sample includes approximately 30,000 clones, just over 85% of them seen just once. The sequence was obtained from an adult who received the AZD1222 COVID-19 vaccine. The source material was peripheral blood, sampled 28 days after the second AZD1222 dose. The chain couples TRBV11-2 to TRBJ2-1, with 14 nucleotides matching TRBD2. The CDR3 DNA sequence: TGTGCCAGCATCCGGACTAGCGGGGGGAATGAGCAGTTCTTC. This gives the protein CASIRTSGGNEQFF.